The rows below give T cell receptor beta chains drawn from one sample of a study of T cells in localized non-small cell lung cancer. Sequencing was performed with immunoSEQ multiplex PCR; in TCRdb, only in-frame clones are kept and a portion is missing. The sample has 70,000 to 85,000 clones; about 88% are singletons. Sequenced here: peripheral blood, sampled before any cancer treatment. These receptors all stem from an older female donor with stage I lung adenocarcinoma. The CDR3 runs from the conserved cysteine through the conserved F or W. A D gene is named only where the DNA matches it firmly. Clone size is given for some rows only: seen once, a few or many times, or a class if the clone is expanded.

d_call j_call v_call clone_size cdr3_nt cdr3_aa
NA TRBJ2-6 TRBV5-1 NA TGCGCCAGCAGCTTGGACAGGGCTGGGGCCAACGTCCTGACTTTC CASSLDRAGANVLTF
TRBD1 TRBJ1-4 TRBV5-1 NA TGCGCCAGCAGCTTGGCAGCAGGGGGAGAAAAACTGTTTTTT CASSLAAGGEKLFF
NA TRBJ2-7 TRBV5-1 NA TGCGCCAGCAGCTTGTGGACGGACTACGAGCAGTACTTC CASSLWTDYEQYF
NA TRBJ2-7 TRBV19 NA TGTGCCAGTAGCTGGGGCGGAATCTACGAGCAGTACTTC CASSWGGIYEQYF
TRBD2 TRBJ2-5 TRBV19 NA TGTGCCAGTAGCTCCGGGGTAGCGGGCCTACAAGAGACCCAGTACTTC CASSSGVAGLQETQYF
TRBD2 TRBJ2-5 TRBV2 NA TGTGCCAGCAGTAATGGACTAGAGGGGACCCAGTACTTC CASSNGLEGTQYF
TRBD1 TRBJ1-2 TRBV27 once TGTGCCAGCAGTTCAGGACAGGGGTGGGGCTACACCTTC CASSSGQGWGYTF
NA TRBJ2-7 TRBV5-1 few TGCGCCAGCAGCGCCAGTACCCGGACCTACGAGCAGTACTTC CASSASTRTYEQYF
NA TRBJ1-1 TRBV11-3 NA TGTGCCAGCAGCTTGGCCGGCCTTCCTGAAGCTTTCTTT CASSLAGLPEAFF
NA TRBJ2-1 TRBV9 NA TGTGCCAGCAGCGTAGGCCGGGAAGGGCGAAATCAGGAGCAGTTCTTC CASSVGREGRNQEQFF
NA TRBJ1-1 TRBV21-1 NA TGTGCCAGCAGCCCGTCCGGACAGGGGACCTTGAACACTGAAGCTTTCTTT CASSPSGQGTLNTEAFF
NA TRBJ1-5 TRBV7-2 NA TGTGCCAGCAGCACCGAGAACAATCAGCCCCAGCATTTT CASSTENNQPQHF
NA TRBJ1-1 TRBV7-3 few TGTGCCAGCAGCTTAACTAACAGCAACACTGAAGCTTTCTTT CASSLTNSNTEAFF
TRBD1 TRBJ1-3 TRBV7-2 NA TGTGCCAGCAGCTGGGGACAGGGGGCATACACCATATATTTT CASSWGQGAYTIYF
NA TRBJ1-2 TRBV5-5 NA TGTGCCAGCAGCTTGGATTTATTCGGCGTTTTTAACTATGGCTACACCTTC CASSLDLFGVFNYGYTF
NA TRBJ2-1 TRBV11-3 NA TGTGCCAGCAGCTTATCAAACCCCTACAATGAGCAGTTCTTC CASSLSNPYNEQFF
NA TRBJ2-3 TRBV7-8 NA TGTGCCAGCAGCTCCCCGGGGGAGGCAGATACGCAGTATTTT CASSSPGEADTQYF
NA TRBJ1-4 TRBV28 NA TGTGCCAGCAGTTTAGGGGGGTCGGATGAAAAACTGTTTTTT CASSLGGSDEKLFF
TRBD2 TRBJ2-1 TRBV5-4 once TGTGCCAGCAGCTTGGGCGGACTAGCTCGGGTAAATGAGCAGTTCTTC CASSLGGLARVNEQFF
NA TRBJ2-7 TRBV27 NA TGTGCCAGCAGCCGGGACCCTAGCTACGAGCAGTACTTC CASSRDPSYEQYF
NA TRBJ2-5 TRBV7-6 NA TGTGCCAGCAGCCCACAGGACCCGCCGGAGACCCAGTACTTC CASSPQDPPETQYF
TRBD2 TRBJ2-7 TRBV27 NA TGTGCCAGCAGTCCCCTAGCGGGAGCGGTCTACGAGCAGTACTTC CASSPLAGAVYEQYF
NA TRBJ1-2 TRBV6-1 NA TGTGCCAGCAGCCGAACTCAGACAGCTGGCTACACCTTC CASSRTQTAGYTF
NA TRBJ1-3 TRBV6-1 NA TGTGCCAGCAGGGAAAATGGAAACACCATATATTTT CASRENGNTIYF
NA TRBJ1-4 TRBV5-1 NA TGCGCCAGCAGCGACGGGACTGCGGAGGAAAAACTGTTTTTT CASSDGTAEEKLFF
NA TRBJ1-1 TRBV9 NA TGTGCCAGCAGTCCCGTCCCTGAAGCTTTCTTT CASSPVPEAFF
NA TRBJ2-7 TRBV7-3 NA TGTGCCAGCAGCTTATTTACGGATTCCGAGCAGTACTTC CASSLFTDSEQYF
NA TRBJ2-1 TRBV9 NA TGTGCCAGCAGCGTTGCGACGGGGAATGAGCAGTTCTTC CASSVATGNEQFF
NA TRBJ2-3 TRBV5-1 once TGCGCCAGCAGCTTGACCGGTGTCACAGATACGCAGTATTTT CASSLTGVTDTQYF
TRBD1 TRBJ2-2 TRBV14 NA TGTGCCAGCAGCCAAGTAGCCCCAATGCCGGGACAGTCGAACACCGGGGAGCTGTTTTTT CASSQVAPMPGQSNTGELFF
TRBD2 TRBJ2-1 TRBV5-1 few TGCGCCAGCAGCTTGATGACTAGCGCCTCAAATGAGCAGTTCTTC CASSLMTSASNEQFF
NA TRBJ1-4 TRBV5-5 once TGTGCCAGCATGCCCGGGAACACGCCAGAAAAACTGTTTTTT CASMPGNTPEKLFF
NA TRBJ1-1 TRBV11-3 NA TGTGCCAGCAGCTTACAGGGTGGCACTGAAGCTTTCTTT CASSLQGGTEAFF
TRBD1 TRBJ2-6 TRBV6-4 NA TGTGCCAGCAGTCCCGACAGGGCGGGGGCCAACGTCCTGACTTTC CASSPDRAGANVLTF
TRBD2 TRBJ2-7 TRBV5-3 once TGTGCCAGAAGCTTGTTGAGACTAGCGGTATACGAGCAGTACTTC CARSLLRLAVYEQYF
NA TRBJ2-5 TRBV19 once TGTGCCAGTAGTATGAAGGTTTTCGGGGAGACCCAGTACTTC CASSMKVFGETQYF
NA TRBJ2-1 TRBV28 NA TGTGCCAGCATGAGCTTTATATACAATGAGCAGTTCTTC CASMSFIYNEQFF
NA TRBJ1-1 TRBV20-1 NA TGCAGTGCTAGAGTTCGCCTGAGCGCTTTCTTT CSARVRLSAFF
TRBD1 TRBJ2-7 TRBV2 few TGTGCCAGCAGCCGGACAGGGTTGGGCTACGAGCAGTACTTC CASSRTGLGYEQYF
NA TRBJ2-3 TRBV21-1 NA TGTGCCAGCAACCCGCCTAGCGGACCAGACCCGGATACGCAGTATTTT CASNPPSGPDPDTQYF
TRBD2 TRBJ2-5 TRBV25-1 NA TGTGCCAGCAGTGAATGGGTAGCGGGGGGGGTGGAGACCCAGTACTTC CASSEWVAGGVETQYF
NA TRBJ2-1 TRBV18 NA TGTGCCAGCTCACCACCAGTGGGGAACAATGAGCAGTTCTTC CASSPPVGNNEQFF
NA TRBJ2-3 TRBV4-2 NA TGTGCCAGCAGCCCCCAAAGGGGTTCAGATACGCAGTATTTT CASSPQRGSDTQYF
TRBD2 TRBJ2-7 TRBV18 NA TGTGCCAGCTCACGTGTCTTCCAAGGATCTGGGTGGGAGGGCGAGCAGTACTTC CASSRVFQGSGWEGEQYF
NA TRBJ2-6 TRBV5-1 NA TGCGCCAGCAGCTTGTCAGGGGCAGGGGCCAACGTCCTGACTTTC CASSLSGAGANVLTF
TRBD1 TRBJ2-1 TRBV5-4 NA TGTGCCAGCAGCCCAGGGGGCTACTCCTACAATGAGCAGTTCTTC CASSPGGYSYNEQFF
NA TRBJ1-2 TRBV10-3 NA TGTGCCATCTTCGGGCGGGACTCAGCCAACTATGGCTACACCTTC CAIFGRDSANYGYTF
NA TRBJ2-6 TRBV4-1 NA TGCGCCAGCAGCCAAGATAGTGGGGGAATCTCTGGGGCCAACGTCCTGACTTTC CASSQDSGGISGANVLTF
NA TRBJ2-5 TRBV7-9 NA TGTGCCAGCAGCGTGACTACCCCGGAGACCCAGTACTTC CASSVTTPETQYF
NA TRBJ2-2 TRBV28 NA TGTGCCAGCAGCGGGGGACAGCTGAACACCGGGGAGCTGTTTTTT CASSGGQLNTGELFF